These 28 T cell receptor beta chains were sequenced from one sample in a study of shared clonotypes between healthy human individuals. Assay: immunoSEQ multiplex PCR; the TCRdb copy retains only in-frame clones and omits some. In the table there are around 510,000 clones, roughly four fifths of which are singletons. The material sequenced was PBMCs. These TCRs come from a woman aged 40 to 50 in good health. Some clones in this sample may be carry-over from other donors' samples.

CDR3 nucleotides: TGCGCCAGCAGCAACAGGGGAAGATCCTACGAGCAGTACTTC. It translates to CASSNRGRSYEQYF. The chain has TRBV5-1 and TRBJ2-7, with 7 bases aligning to TRBD1. Germline CDR1 is SGHRS and CDR2 is YFSETQ. The CDR3 extends over 14 amino acids. V shed 4 bases, J shed 1 base, and the junction held 5 bases outside the gene matches. The full variable domain, its missing parts supplied by reference TRBV5-1 and TRBJ2-7, is KAGVTQTPRYLIKTRGQQVTLSCSPISGHRSVSWYQQTPGQGLQFLFEYFSETQRNKGNFPGRFSGRQFSNSRSEMNVSTLELGDSALYLCASSNRGRSYEQYFGPGTRLTVT.

The chain joins TRBV28 to TRBJ1-5; D uncertain. The CDR3 contains 15 residues. V was cut by 3 bases and J by 4 bases, with 13 bases left in between. Germline V CDR1 and CDR2: MDHEN, SYDVKM. CDR3 amino acids: CASSLWGRKNQPQHF. DNA for the CDR3: TGTGCCAGCAGTTTGTGGGGTAGAAAAAATCAGCCCCAGCATTTT.

The chain uses TRBV28 and TRBJ2-7; TRBD2 is a possible D gene (5 bases). This CDR3 has 15 amino acids. CDR1 MDHEN and CDR2 SYDVKM come from the germline V gene. V shed 4 bases and J shed 9 bases, with 22 bases lying between them. The CDR3 DNA is TGTGCCAGCAGTTCCTCCTCACTAGTGTACGAGCCGCAGTACTTC. It specifies CASSSSSLVYEPQYF. The entire variable domain, with the rest obtained from reference TRBV28 and TRBJ2-7, is as follows: DVKVTQSSRYLVKRTGEKVFLECVQDMDHENMFWYRQDPGLGLRLIYFSYDVKMKEKGDIPEGYSVSREKKERFSLILESASTNQTSMYLCASSSSSLVYEPQYFGPGTRLTVT.

The CDR3 DNA follows: TGTGCCAGCAGCCCAGGAGGATGGGGCACAGATACGCAGTATTTT. The encoded protein is CASSPGGWGTDTQYF. The chain combines TRBV5-5 with TRBJ2-3; possible D gene TRBD2, 5 bases. The CDR3 is 15 amino acids. Germline V lookup: CDR1 SGHKS, CDR2 YYEKEE (reference sequence). V was clipped by 4 bases and J by 1 base, with 13 bases between them.

In the case of this clone: This clone may be a read error of a much larger clone one base away. The sample contains more than one DNA sequence encoding this CDR3. J is TRBJ1-1 and V is TRBV30; a possible D gene is TRBD1 (5 bases). This CDR3 is 16 amino acids long. Germline assignment: CDR1 GTSNPN and CDR2 SVGIG (reference sequence). V dropped 0 bases and J dropped 4 bases, with 18 bases sitting between them. The CDR3 here is CAWSVTAMGGGTEAFF. The DNA for the CDR3 is TGTGCCTGGAGTGTAACTGCGATGGGGGGTGGCACTGAAGCTTTCTTT. Looking up the rest from reference TRBV30 and TRBJ1-1 gives the full variable domain: SQTIHQWPATLVQPVGSPLSLECTVEGTSNPNLYWYRQAAGRGLQLLFYSVGIGQISSEVPQNLSASRPQDRQFILSSKKLLLSDSGFYLCAWSVTAMGGGTEAFFGQGTRLTVV.

This clone was recorded a few times. V and J are TRBV11-2 and TRBJ1-2; TRBD1 is a possible D gene (5 bases). Germline loops: CDR1 SGHAT, CDR2 FQNNGV. Trimming left V 8 bases short and J 5 bases short, with 15 bases between. The CDR3 is made up of 13 amino acids. CDR3 bases: TGTGCCAGCGGGGGAGAGGGGACGTATGGCTACACCTTC. The encoded protein is CASGGEGTYGYTF.

V is TRBV7-9 and J is TRBJ1-2; TRBD1 is a possible D gene (5 bases). Germline V gives CDR1 SEHNR, CDR2 FQNEAQ (reference sequence). Trimming pared 1 base from V and 2 bases from J, leaving 23 bases between. CDR3 length: 19 residues. The CDR3 spells CASSLGSEKPQGTNYGYTF. The DNA for the CDR3 is TGTGCCAGCAGCTTAGGATCGGAGAAACCCCAGGGTACGAACTATGGCTACACCTTC.

The rearrangement joins TRBV28 to TRBJ2-7; D uncertain. Germline values: CDR1 MDHEN, CDR2 SYDVKM. The V and J ends lost 6 bases and 6 bases respectively, with 15 bases between them. This CDR3 has 13 residues. The CDR3 region is CASSPPFYSEQYF. DNA of the CDR3: TGTGCCAGCAGCCCCCCTTTTTATTCCGAGCAGTACTTC.

The chain combines TRBV27 with TRBJ2-2; TRBD2 agrees at 8 bases. The V gene's germline CDR1 is MNHEY and CDR2 SMNVEV (reference sequence). V shed 6 bases and J 3 bases; nucleotides not matched to a gene: 6. The CDR3 has 15 residues. This CDR3 is CASRSGRGHTGELFF. DNA for the CDR3: TGTGCCAGCAGGAGCGGGAGAGGGCACACCGGGGAGCTGTTTTTT.

Notes on this clone: A far larger clone is one base from this, pointing to a likely read error. This same CDR3 is encoded by further DNA sequences in the sample. This chain uses TRBV6-6 with TRBJ1-1, with D possibly TRBD1 on 5 matching bases. The CDR3 sequence is 14 residues long. CDR1 is MNHNY and CDR2 is SVGAGI in the germline V gene (reference sequence). The CDR3 loop reads CASSWVLGVGEAFF. The CDR3 DNA is TGCGCCAGCAGTTGGGTACTGGGGGTTGGGGAAGCTTTCTTT.

Concerning this clone itself: Other nucleotide sequences in the sample specify the same CDR3. The chain is built from TRBV29-1 and TRBJ2-1; perhaps TRBD2 as D (6 bases). The germline V and J ends were trimmed by 4 bases and 2 bases, with 6 bases remaining between them. This CDR3 contains 12 residues. The V gene's germline CDR1 is SQVTM and CDR2 ANQGSEA. CDR3 in DNA: TGCAGCGTTGGGACTACCTACAATGAGCAGTTCTTC. It encodes CSVGTTYNEQFF.

The chain's CDR3 is CATGGSGRALLGQETQYF. The CDR3 DNA sequence: TGCGCCACCGGGGGAAGCGGGAGGGCCCTCCTAGGCCAAGAGACCCAGTACTTC. The chain carries TRBV4-1 and TRBJ2-5; 10 bases are shared with TRBD2. Germline CDR1 is MGHRA and CDR2 is YSYEKL. The CDR3 is 18 amino acids. J lost 1 base, V lost 10 bases, and 18 bases had no gene match.

The rearrangement joins TRBV30 to TRBJ2-1, with a tentative D call TRBD1 (6 bases). Trimming left V 3 bases short and J 3 bases short, with 12 bases between. Germline V gives CDR1 GTSNPN, CDR2 SVGIG (reference sequence). The CDR3 totals 14 residues. The CDR3 reads CAWRKGQNYNEQFF. For the CDR3, the DNA is TGTGCCTGGAGGAAAGGACAGAACTACAATGAGCAGTTCTTC.

The chain has TRBV13 and TRBJ2-7; D perhaps matches TRBD2 (6 bases). V gave up 0 bases and J gave up 4 bases, with 10 bases separating them. The CDR3 runs 14 residues. The germline V gene encodes CDR1 PRHDT and CDR2 FYEKMQ (reference sequence). The CDR3 reads CASSLGTRVYEQYF. The DNA of the CDR3 is TGTGCCAGCAGCTTAGGGACTAGAGTATACGAGCAGTACTTC.

The chain combines TRBV30 with TRBJ2-3; 7 bases match TRBD1. V gave up 1 base and J gave up 2 bases; unmatched junction bases: 9. The CDR3 is made up of 16 amino acids. Looked up from germline, CDR1 is GTSNPN and CDR2 is SVGIG (reference sequence). The CDR3 protein is CAWSGLGQRITDTQYF. The CDR3 DNA is TGTGCCTGGAGTGGCTTGGGACAGAGAATCACAGATACGCAGTATTTT.

This clone was seen ten or more times. The chain employs TRBV30 and TRBJ1-1, with D possibly being TRBD1 (5 bases). Trimming shortened V by 4 bases and J by 4 bases, and 13 bases separated the two germline ends. Germline values: CDR1 GTSNPN, CDR2 SVGIG (reference sequence). CDR3 length equals 13 residues. CDR3 DNA: TGTGCCTGGATTTCGGGGGAGGTCACTGAAGCTTTCTTT. Its protein product is CAWISGEVTEAFF.

The chain is built from TRBV11-3 and TRBJ2-2; 7 bases map to TRBD2. The CDR3 spans 14 residues. Per the germline V gene, CDR1 is SGHNT and CDR2 is YENEEA. V was pared by 6 bases and J by 3 bases, with 4 bases of the junction left unmatched. The DNA for the CDR3 is TGTGCCAGCAGTCGGGGGGAGGACACCGGGGAGCTGTTTTTT. Translation: CASSRGEDTGELFF.

The rearrangement joins TRBV6-4 to TRBJ2-3; no definite D call. The germline CDR1 and CDR2 sequences are MRHNA and SNTAGT. Between the trimmed V and J ends, which lost 8 bases and 2 bases, there was a span of 20 bases. The CDR3 is 16 residues long. The CDR3 DNA sequence: TGTGCCAGCCTACTGGGTGGTAGCCTTCTCACAGATACGCAGTATTTT. This sequence encodes CASLLGGSLLTDTQYF.

The gene calls are TRBV7-6 and TRBJ2-1; D is tentatively TRBD1 or TRBD2 (8 bases each). CDR1 and CDR2 (germline): SGHVS, FNYEAQ. Trimming took 6 bases from V and 3 from J, leaving 21 bases between them. This CDR3 has 17 amino acids. Here the CDR3 DNA reads TGTGCCAGCAGGTCGACAGGGGCGGGAGGTCTCTACAATGAGCAGTTCTTC. Translation: CASRSTGAGGLYNEQFF.

The chain uses TRBV30 and TRBJ2-6, with D possibly being TRBD2 (5 bases). With 2 bases removed from V and 0 bases from J, the gap between germline ends came to 8 bases. CDR1 and CDR2 from the germline V gene are GTSNPN and SVGIG (reference sequence). There are 15 residues in the CDR3. CDR3 nucleotide sequence: TGTGCCTGGAGTACGGGGAGCTCTGGGGCCAACGTCCTGACTTTC. Its translation is CAWSTGSSGANVLTF.

The chain employs TRBV11-1 and TRBJ2-7; 13 bases are shared with TRBD2. The ends lost 5 bases at V and 6 bases at J; junction bases unmatched: 7. The CDR3 loop spans 15 amino acids. Germline V lookup: CDR1 SGHAT, CDR2 FQDESV (reference sequence). DNA of the CDR3: TGTGCCAGCAGCGACTGGACTAGCGGGAGTGCCGAGCAGTACTTC. Its protein product is CASSDWTSGSAEQYF.

This chain joins TRBV7-2 and TRBJ2-1, with D possibly being TRBD2 (5 bases). CDR3 length: 13 amino acids. Germline V lookup: CDR1 SGHTA, CDR2 FQGNSA. Trimming pared 3 bases from V and 4 bases from J, leaving 7 bases between. The DNA for the CDR3 is TGTGCCAGCAGCTTCGGAGGTTACAATGAGCAGTTCTTC. This translates into CASSFGGYNEQFF. Drawing the rest from reference TRBV7-2 and TRBJ2-1, the complete variable domain is GAGVSQSPSNKVTEKGKDVELRCDPISGHTALYWYRQSLGQGLEFLIYFQGNSAPDKSGLPSDRFSAERTGGSVSTLTIQRTQQEDSAVYLCASSFGGYNEQFFGPGTRLTVL.

J is TRBJ2-5 and V is TRBV2; weak D call: TRBD2 (5 bases). The V end lost 3 bases, the J end lost 1 base, and 18 bases lay between the germline ends. CDR3 length: 17 residues. CDR1 is SNHLY and CDR2 is FYNNEI in the germline V gene. CDR3 sequence (DNA): TGTGCCAGCAGTGACGGGATAAATCCACGGCCCCAAGAGACCCAGTACTTC. It specifies CASSDGINPRPQETQYF.

V and J are TRBV5-1 and TRBJ2-1; 13 bases match TRBD2. This CDR3 is built from 18 residues. With 0 bases clipped from V and 6 bases from J, the junction kept 9 bases outside the gene matches. Germline loops: CDR1 SGHRS, CDR2 YFSETQ. The CDR3 DNA sequence: TGCGCCAGCAGCTTGGCCACTCGGACTAGCGGGAGCCTCAATGAGCAGTTCTTC. As protein: CASSLATRTSGSLNEQFF. Variable domain in full (rest from reference TRBV5-1 and TRBJ2-1): KAGVTQTPRYLIKTRGQQVTLSCSPISGHRSVSWYQQTPGQGLQFLFEYFSETQRNKGNFPGRFSGRQFSNSRSEMNVSTLELGDSALYLCASSLATRTSGSLNEQFFGPGTRLTVL.

In this sample, this clone turned up a few times. V and J are TRBV27 and TRBJ2-7; possibly TRBD1 for D (6 bases). The germline V gene encodes CDR1 MNHEY and CDR2 SMNVEV (reference sequence). The CDR3 sequence is 15 residues long. The V end lost 5 bases, the J end lost 0 bases, and 14 bases lay between the germline ends. The CDR3 DNA is TGTGCCAGCAGTGTCTCAGGGGCAAGCTCCTACGAGCAGTACTTC. Encoded protein: CASSVSGASSYEQYF.

A remark on this clone: The sample has other DNA sequences that encode this CDR3 too. J is TRBJ2-1 and V is TRBV27; D is uncertain. This CDR3 comprises 13 residues. CDR1 is MNHEY, CDR2 SMNVEV, per germline (reference sequence). Trimming removed 3 bases from V and 1 base from J, with 4 bases in between. The CDR3 loop is CASSLGSYNEQFF. CDR3 coding DNA: TGTGCCAGCAGTTTGGGGTCCTACAATGAGCAGTTCTTC.

This clone was picked up one time. The chain couples TRBV5-1 to TRBJ2-2; TRBD1 aligns across 9 bases. J lost 5 bases, V lost 2 bases, and 10 bases had no gene match. There are 17 residues in the CDR3. The germline gives CDR1 SGHRS, CDR2 YFSETQ. The CDR3 reads CASSFWPGQGLTGELFF. The CDR3 nucleotides read TGCGCCAGCAGCTTTTGGCCGGGACAGGGCTTAACCGGGGAGCTGTTTTTT. Full variable domain (outside the CDR3, taken from reference TRBV5-1 and TRBJ2-2): KAGVTQTPRYLIKTRGQQVTLSCSPISGHRSVSWYQQTPGQGLQFLFEYFSETQRNKGNFPGRFSGRQFSNSRSEMNVSTLELGDSALYLCASSFWPGQGLTGELFFGEGSRLTVL.

V usage is TRBV6-6 and J usage is TRBJ2-3; weak D call: TRBD2 (5 bases). The V end lost 6 bases, the J end lost 4 bases, and 11 bases lay between the germline ends. The CDR3 has 13 amino acids. The germline gives CDR1 MNHNY, CDR2 SVGAGI (reference sequence). CDR3 residues: CASSMGAPDTQYF. In DNA form, the CDR3 reads TGTGCCAGCAGCATGGGAGCCCCAGATACGCAGTATTTT.